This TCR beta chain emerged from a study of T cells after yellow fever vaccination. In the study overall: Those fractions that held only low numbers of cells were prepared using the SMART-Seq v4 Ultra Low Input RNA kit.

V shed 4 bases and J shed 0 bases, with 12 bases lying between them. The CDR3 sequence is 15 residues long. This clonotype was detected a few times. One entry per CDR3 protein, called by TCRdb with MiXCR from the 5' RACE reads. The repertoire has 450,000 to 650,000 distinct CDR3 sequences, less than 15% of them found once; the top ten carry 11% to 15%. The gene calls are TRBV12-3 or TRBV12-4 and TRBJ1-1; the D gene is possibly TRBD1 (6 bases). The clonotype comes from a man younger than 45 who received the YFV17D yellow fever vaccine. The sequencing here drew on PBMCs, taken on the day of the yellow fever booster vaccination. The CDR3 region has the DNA TGTGCCAGCAGTTACATACAGGGCTTGAACACTGAAGCTTTCTTT. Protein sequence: CASSYIQGLNTEAFF.